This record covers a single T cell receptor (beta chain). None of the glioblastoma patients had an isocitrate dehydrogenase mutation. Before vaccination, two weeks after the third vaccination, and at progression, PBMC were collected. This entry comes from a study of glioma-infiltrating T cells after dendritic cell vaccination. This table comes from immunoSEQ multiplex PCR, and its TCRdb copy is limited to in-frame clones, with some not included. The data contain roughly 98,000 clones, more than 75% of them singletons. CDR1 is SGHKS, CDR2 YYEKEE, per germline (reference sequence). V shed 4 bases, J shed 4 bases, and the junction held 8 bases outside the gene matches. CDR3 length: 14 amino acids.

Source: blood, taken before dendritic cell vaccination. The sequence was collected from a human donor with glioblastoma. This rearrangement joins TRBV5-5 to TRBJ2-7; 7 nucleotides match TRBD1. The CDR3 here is CASSIGTVIYEQYF. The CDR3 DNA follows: TGTGCCAGCAGCATCGGGACAGTGATATACGAGCAGTACTTC.